Listed below are T cell receptor beta chains from one sample, sequenced in a study of cytomegalovirus exposure and HLA in healthy donors. Profiled with immunoSEQ multiplex PCR; TCRdb holds only in-frame clones, not every one. Of roughly 180,000 clones detected, roughly 80% appear once; the ten largest clones hold roughly 2.7%. The sample comprised PBMCs. The receptors derive from a female donor in good health and CMV-seronegative. The CDR3 runs from the conserved cysteine through the conserved F or W. A D gene is named only where the DNA matches it firmly.

J	D	V	CDR3
TRBJ2-2	TRBD2	TRBV7-9	CASSVLGGGGIGELFF
TRBJ1-1	-	TRBV5-5	CASSLALGGAFF
TRBJ2-2	TRBD1	TRBV19	CASSFAGTGRRTGELFF
TRBJ2-3	TRBD1	TRBV7-9	CASSLVWTGSTDTQYF
TRBJ2-3	TRBD2	TRBV7-8	CASSGGDRRTDTQYF
TRBJ2-7	-	TRBV4-3	CASSQVPGGVYEQYF
TRBJ1-6	-	TRBV4-1	CASSQGQLKHSPLHF
TRBJ1-3	-	TRBV6-1	CASSAKPQASGNTIYF
TRBJ2-5	-	TRBV28	CASSSGGGGYETQYF
TRBJ1-2	TRBD1	TRBV28	CASQTGQANYGYTF
TRBJ2-1	TRBD2	TRBV27	CASSPERGGGNEQFF
TRBJ2-2	TRBD2	TRBV9	CASSVGPFLAGTGELFF
TRBJ1-4	-	TRBV27	CASPVEKLFF
-	TRBD1	TRBV19	CASSHGRDRNYEQYF
TRBJ2-6	-	TRBV14	CASSFQSSGANVLTF
TRBJ1-2	-	TRBV5-6	CASSLPHYGYTF
TRBJ2-1	TRBD1	TRBV7-2	CASSLERLGTGGTEQFF
TRBJ2-2	TRBD2	TRBV9	CASSTRGGNTGELFF
TRBJ2-1	TRBD2	TRBV7-7	CASSFGGSLDNEQFF
TRBJ1-5	-	TRBV11-3	CASSLGRAGGQPQHF
TRBJ1-5	-	TRBV18	CASSPGGAGSNQPQHF
TRBJ2-3	TRBD1	TRBV5-1	CASSFRQGLSTDTQYF
TRBJ2-1	-	TRBV7-9	CASSRRETNNEQFF
TRBJ2-1	TRBD2	TRBV19	CASSIDGGELFNEQFF
TRBJ1-2	TRBD1	TRBV2	CASRTGGRGNYGYTF
TRBJ1-5	-	TRBV7-3	CASSFQGGQPQHF
TRBJ2-7	-	TRBV18	CASSPLFGTHFFPYEQYF
TRBJ2-3	TRBD1	TRBV7-9	CASSPAGGLDTQYF
TRBJ2-1	TRBD2	TRBV5-1	CASSLVLRGLAGEGTYNEQFF
TRBJ1-2	-	TRBV6-4	CASSDWEGSGYTF
TRBJ2-2	TRBD1	TRBV11-3	CASSPIRGRNTGELFF
TRBJ2-3	TRBD2	TRBV12-5	CASGRGLAGLTDTQYF
TRBJ2-5	-	TRBV7-9	CASSLGMGSAGLTETQYF
TRBJ2-1	-	TRBV4-1	CASSTTVSYNEQFF
TRBJ1-3	-	TRBV5-1	CASSLDSSGNTIYF
TRBJ1-5	-	TRBV7-9	CASSLVVPGDGSQPQHF
TRBJ1-6	TRBD1	TRBV27	CASSQSGQDNSPLHF
TRBJ2-3	-	TRBV9	CASSVGTNPLTDTQYF
TRBJ1-6	TRBD1	TRBV7-9	CSSSPLEGQSSPLHF